One and the same sample provided the 28 T cell receptor beta chains below, sequenced in a study of blood T cell repertoires in COVID-19. Profiling relied on immunoSEQ multiplex PCR, and the TCRdb table lists in-frame clones only, not all of them. Of about 270,000 clones in the sample, over 80% were seen once. The specimen sequenced was peripheral blood. The receptors here all came from a woman aged 50 to 60 with active or convalescent COVID-19.

The rearrangement links TRBV25-1 to TRBJ1-1, with D possibly being TRBD1 (6 bases). The CDR3 runs to 15 residues. V was shortened by 1 base and J by 3 bases, with 12 bases between the two germline ends. Germline CDR1 MGHDK, CDR2 SYGVNS. The CDR3 reads CASSEFVGGDTEAFF. Written as DNA, the CDR3 is TGTGCCAGCAGTGAATTTGTAGGGGGGGACACTGAAGCTTTCTTT.

V usage is TRBV29-1 and J usage is TRBJ1-2; 8 nucleotides align to TRBD1. Per the germline V gene, CDR1 is SQVTM and CDR2 is ANQGSEA. The V segment lost 7 bases and the J segment 7 bases; nucleotides outside the gene matches: 11. This CDR3 region has 13 residues. CDR3 DNA sequence: TGCAGCGCCGGGCCAGGGGGCTCGAGTGGCTACACCTTC. This encodes CSAGPGGSSGYTF.

This chain connects TRBV11-3 to TRBJ2-1; D call uncertain. The CDR3 is 13 residues long. From germline, CDR1 is SGHNT and CDR2 YENEEA. The ends were cut back, 1 base at V and 10 bases at J, with 11 bases in the middle. The CDR3 loop is CASSLVMSGEQFF. In DNA, the CDR3 is TGTGCCAGCAGCTTAGTGATGTCCGGGGAGCAGTTCTTC.

The chain joins TRBV2 to TRBJ2-7; D is perhaps TRBD2 (6 bases). The length of the CDR3 is 14 residues. CDR1 SNHLY and CDR2 FYNNEI come from the germline V gene. V was trimmed by 5 bases and J by 3 bases, leaving 14 bases between them. CDR3 protein: CASSLPGLSYEQYF. The CDR3 DNA follows: TGTGCCAGCAGTCTCCCGGGACTTAGCTACGAGCAGTACTTC.

This rearrangement joins TRBV7-2 to TRBJ2-5, with D unresolved. The CDR3 sequence is 14 residues long. Germline loops: CDR1 SGHTA, CDR2 FQGNSA. The V end lost 2 bases, the J end lost 6 bases, and 13 bases lay between the germline ends. Here the CDR3 DNA reads TGTGCCAGCAGCTTATTGACCCGAGGAAAGACCCAGTACTTC. The encoded protein is CASSLLTRGKTQYF.

J is TRBJ1-3 and V is TRBV12-3 or TRBV12-4; the D is unclear. The CDR3 is made up of 13 amino acids. The V and J ends lost 3 bases and 0 bases respectively, with 3 bases between them. CDR3 loop: CASSFISGNTIYF. In DNA form, the CDR3 reads TGTGCCAGCAGTTTTATCTCTGGAAACACCATATATTTT.

This chain connects TRBV14 to TRBJ2-1, with TRBD2 matching over 11 bases. The CDR3 spans 17 residues. The germline V gene encodes CDR1 SGHDN and CDR2 FVKESK. Trimming took 1 base from V and 10 from J; bases not matched to a gene: 12. The CDR3 nucleotides read TGTGCCAGCAGCCAAGTAGTCTATTTAGGGACTAGCGGAGAGCAGTTCTTC. Protein: CASSQVVYLGTSGEQFF.

This clone was recorded a few times. V is TRBV7-9 and J is TRBJ2-6; 7 nucleotides line up with TRBD2. The V and J ends lost 5 bases and 0 bases, in that order; junction bases with no gene match: 10. The CDR3 length is 18 residues. CDR1 is SEHNR and CDR2 is FQNEAQ in the germline V gene (reference sequence). Here the CDR3 DNA reads TGTGCCAGCAGCACCTCACTAGCGCGAACCTCTGGGGCCAACGTCCTGACTTTC. This encodes CASSTSLARTSGANVLTF.

This clone was recorded only once. The rearrangement links TRBV12-3 or TRBV12-4 to TRBJ2-5; 7 positions agree with TRBD2. The CDR3 has 11 residues. The ends lost 3 bases at V and 10 bases at J; junction bases unmatched: 2. In DNA form, the CDR3 reads TGTGCCAGCAGTTTTAGGGACTACCAGTACTTC. Its protein is CASSFRDYQYF.

The chain joins TRBV28 to TRBJ2-2; 10 positions match TRBD2. CDR1 MDHEN and CDR2 SYDVKM come from the germline V gene. The CDR3 totals 17 residues. Trimming at V came to 4 bases and at J to 6 bases, leaving 11 bases not matched to a gene. The CDR3 reads CASSSHNPGLASGELFF. DNA for the CDR3: TGTGCCAGCAGTTCCCATAACCCGGGACTAGCGTCCGGGGAGCTGTTTTTT. The full variable domain, its missing parts supplied by reference TRBV28 and TRBJ2-2, is DVKVTQSSRYLVKRTGEKVFLECVQDMDHENMFWYRQDPGLGLRLIYFSYDVKMKEKGDIPEGYSVSREKKERFSLILESASTNQTSMYLCASSSHNPGLASGELFFGEGSRLTVL.

This clone has just one count. V and J are TRBV6-5 and TRBJ1-2; no firm D call. Per the germline V gene, CDR1 is MNHEY and CDR2 is SVGAGI. V lost 7 bases and J lost 4, with 10 bases in between. The CDR3 is 12 residues long. The chain's CDR3 is CASTRGSYGYTF. The CDR3 DNA is TGTGCCAGCACTCGAGGGAGCTATGGCTACACCTTC.

This clone was seen a few times. Other DNA sequences in this specimen translate into the identical CDR3. The chain joins TRBV24-1 to TRBJ2-1; 8 bases are a match to TRBD2. This CDR3 is built from 16 residues. Unmatched junction bases numbered 4, after V lost 4 bases and J lost 0 bases. Germline CDR1 and CDR2: KGHDR and SFDVKD. This CDR3 reads CATSDPSGSSYNEQFF. The CDR3 DNA reads as TGTGCCACCAGTGACCCGAGCGGGAGCTCCTACAATGAGCAGTTCTTC.

The chain carries TRBV30 and TRBJ1-6, with 10 bases aligning to TRBD1. Per the germline V gene, CDR1 is GTSNPN and CDR2 is SVGIG (reference sequence). The CDR3 extends over 14 amino acids. The V gene end was trimmed by 2 bases and the J gene end by 8 bases; junction bases not matched to a gene: 3. The CDR3 loop is CAWSRTGGYSPLHF. The CDR3 nucleotides are TGTGCCTGGAGTAGGACAGGGGGATATTCACCCCTCCACTTT.

The rearrangement joins TRBV29-1 to TRBJ1-1; TRBD1 agrees at 9 bases. The V and J ends lost 6 bases and 5 bases, in that order; junction bases with no gene match: 10. The CDR3 runs to 14 residues. CDR1 and CDR2 from the germline V gene are SQVTM and ANQGSEA. The CDR3 bases are TGCAGCGTGCTCGTCCGGACAGGGGATACTGAAGCTTTCTTT. Translating gives CSVLVRTGDTEAFF.

This clone was seen once. The chain uses TRBV7-2 and TRBJ2-3, with D perhaps matching TRBD1 (5 bases). CDR3 size: 18 residues. V gave up 1 base and J gave up 0 bases, with 17 bases separating them. Germline CDR1 and CDR2: SGHTA and FQGNSA. The CDR3 region is CASSLVSTGTPSTDTQYF. CDR3 DNA sequence: TGTGCCAGCAGCTTAGTTTCTACAGGAACACCTAGCACAGATACGCAGTATTTT.

This chain's CDR3 is CASSLGMNTEAFF. The DNA of the CDR3 is TGTGCCAGCAGTTTAGGTATGAACACTGAAGCTTTCTTT. V and J are TRBV12-3 or TRBV12-4 and TRBJ1-1, with unresolved D. The length of the CDR3 is 13 residues. The V gene lost 1 base and the J gene lost 0 bases, with 3 bases spanning the gap.

The V gene is TRBV10-3, the J gene TRBJ2-1; weak D call: TRBD2 (5 bases). Germline V gene lookup returns CDR1 ENHRY and CDR2 SYGVKD. This CDR3 has 13 residues. V was clipped by 4 bases and J by 6 bases, with 10 bases between them. CDR3 loop: CAISGTVSNEQFF. CDR3 in DNA: TGTGCCATCAGTGGGACTGTTTCCAATGAGCAGTTCTTC.

V is TRBV7-2 and J is TRBJ1-2; perhaps TRBD1 as D (6 bases). The CDR3 length is 14 residues. Trimming stripped 4 bases from V and 7 bases from J, with 16 bases between. Per germline, CDR1 SGHTA and CDR2 FQGNSA. This CDR3 is CASSSRQVYGGYTF. The CDR3 region has the DNA TGTGCCAGCAGCTCCAGACAGGTCTACGGTGGCTACACCTTC. The full variable domain, in which reference TRBV7-2 and TRBJ1-2 provide the parts outside the CDR3, is GAGVSQSPSNKVTEKGKDVELRCDPISGHTALYWYRQSLGQGLEFLIYFQGNSAPDKSGLPSDRFSAERTGGSVSTLTIQRTQQEDSAVYLCASSSRQVYGGYTFGSGTRLTVV.

The J gene is TRBJ1-5, the V gene TRBV7-2; TRBD1 matches at 8 bases. Germline assignment: CDR1 SGHTA and CDR2 FQGNSA. The CDR3 length is 14 residues. Losses at the gene ends were 6 bases for V and 6 bases for J; bases not matched to a gene: 7. This chain's CDR3 is CASSRTGPRQPQHF. For the CDR3, the DNA is TGTGCCAGCAGTAGGACAGGGCCCCGTCAGCCCCAGCATTTT.

The CDR3 DNA sequence: TGTGCCAGCAGCTTAGTGTATCTAGATACGCAGTATTTT. It codes for CASSLVYLDTQYF. The genes are TRBV7-2 and TRBJ2-3; D unresolved. CDR1 and CDR2 (germline): SGHTA, FQGNSA. The CDR3 covers 13 residues. V lost 1 base and J 5 bases, leaving 7 bases between the germline ends.

The rearrangement uses TRBV2 and TRBJ2-2; 10 bases are a match to TRBD2. Germline trimming cut 6 bases from V and 6 bases from J; bases unmatched to any gene: 4. This CDR3 is built from 14 residues. In germline, CDR1 is SNHLY, CDR2 FYNNEI. Here the CDR3 reads CASRLAGAAGELFF. The CDR3 region has the DNA TGTGCCAGCAGGCTAGCGGGAGCGGCCGGGGAGCTGTTTTTT. Looking up the rest from reference TRBV2 and TRBJ2-2 gives the full variable domain: EPEVTQTPSHQVTQMGQEVILRCVPISNHLYFYWYRQILGQKVEFLVSFYNNEISEKSEIFDDQFSVERPDGSNFTLKIRSTKLEDSAMYFCASRLAGAAGELFFGEGSRLTVL.

V is TRBV28 and J is TRBJ1-1, with a tentative D call TRBD1 (5 bases). Germline CDR1 and CDR2: MDHEN and SYDVKM. This CDR3 region has 15 residues. V lost 5 bases and J 1 base, leaving 14 bases between the germline ends. CDR3 nucleotide sequence: TGTGCCAGCAGTGCCCGGGGGGGAGGGAACACTGAAGCTTTCTTT. Amino acid sequence: CASSARGGGNTEAFF.

V gene TRBV5-1 combines with J gene TRBJ2-1; perhaps TRBD2 as D (5 bases). Per the germline V gene, CDR1 is SGHRS and CDR2 is YFSETQ. The CDR3 loop spans 18 amino acids. Trimming removed 4 bases at V and 0 bases at J, with 20 bases between. CDR3 amino acids: CASSRIGDPGSSYNEQFF. CDR3 nucleotides: TGCGCCAGCAGCCGGATTGGGGATCCGGGAAGCTCCTACAATGAGCAGTTCTTC.

This clone was counted only a few times. The gene calls are TRBV7-8 and TRBJ1-1; no clear D. From germline, CDR1 is SGHVS and CDR2 FQNEAQ. The length of the CDR3 is 16 residues. Trimming shortened V by 0 bases and J by 0 bases, and 11 bases separated the two germline ends. Here the CDR3 reads CASSLAEGFMNTEAFF. In DNA form, the CDR3 reads TGTGCCAGCAGCTTAGCGGAGGGCTTCATGAACACTGAAGCTTTCTTT.

The chain combines TRBV7-9 with TRBJ1-2; the match to TRBD1 covers 9 bases. The germline V gene has CDR1 SEHNR and CDR2 FQNEAQ (reference sequence). The CDR3 totals 14 residues. Unmatched junction bases numbered 10, after V lost 7 bases and J lost 7 bases. CDR3 DNA sequence: TGTGCCAGCACCTGGGACAGGGAAAGACTTGGCTACACCTTC. Encoded protein: CASTWDRERLGYTF.

The rearrangement uses TRBV19 and TRBJ2-2; D may be TRBD2 (5 bases). The CDR3 runs 17 residues. The V end was cut by 5 bases, the J end by 4 bases, with 20 bases between. Germline lookup yields CDR1 LNHDA and CDR2 SQIVND (reference sequence). DNA for the CDR3: TGTGCCAGTAGTGGGAGTGTAGGAGTAGTCGTCACCGGGGAGCTGTTTTTT. As protein: CASSGSVGVVVTGELFF.

This clone was seen only a few times. The chain recombines TRBV28 with TRBJ1-1; D not resolved. Germline CDR1 and CDR2: MDHEN and SYDVKM. The CDR3 runs 13 residues. Trimming removed 7 bases at V and 4 bases at J, with 13 bases between. CDR3 nucleotide sequence: TGTGCCAGCACCCTTTCGAGAGGCACTGAAGCTTTCTTT. Protein product: CASTLSRGTEAFF. Full variable domain (outside the CDR3, taken from reference TRBV28 and TRBJ1-1): DVKVTQSSRYLVKRTGEKVFLECVQDMDHENMFWYRQDPGLGLRLIYFSYDVKMKEKGDIPEGYSVSREKKERFSLILESASTNQTSMYLCASTLSRGTEAFFGQGTRLTVV.

This sequence joins TRBV5-4 and TRBJ2-2; 7 nucleotides agree with TRBD2. CDR1 is SGHNT and CDR2 is YYREEE in the germline V gene (reference sequence). The CDR3 totals 14 residues. V gave up 10 bases and J gave up 3 bases; unmatched junction bases: 9. The CDR3 bases are TGTGCCTCTAGTGCTAGCGGCTACACCGGGGAGCTGTTTTTT. Its protein is CASSASGYTGELFF.